This T cell receptor beta chain was identified during a study of T cells in localized non-small cell lung cancer. Study conclusions and caveats: Adjacent lung had a median about 55 of the 100 largest tumor clones. Patients showing higher blood T cell density tended to see longer overall survival. Maximal T cell clonality occurred in uninvolved adjacent lung, with tumor ranking below it. Heterogeneity remains possible, as sequencing covered one tumor region only.

Assay: immunoSEQ multiplex PCR; the TCRdb copy retains only in-frame clones and omits some. The repertoire has around 48,000 clones, roughly 77% of them found once; the top ten carry roughly a sixth. This clone is classed as medium-sized. As yet, its antigen is unknown. Material: peripheral blood, obtained before any cancer treatment. This clonotype originated in a man aged 35 to 69 with stage I squamous cell lung carcinoma.

The CDR3 DNA follows: TGTGCCACCAGCAGGGACGGCGGCAACACCGGGGAGCTGTTTTTT. Translated: CATSRDGGNTGELFF. The chain combines TRBV15 with TRBJ2-2; D uncertain. CDR3 length: 15 residues. Germline lookup yields CDR1 LNHNV and CDR2 YYDKDF (reference sequence). Trimming cost V 3 bases and J 2 bases, with 10 bases left between them.